These 10 T cell receptor beta chains were all obtained from the same sample, sequenced in a study of blood T cell repertoires in COVID-19. The repertoire was sequenced with immunoSEQ multiplex PCR; TCRdb's copy has only in-frame clones and lacks some. The sample holds 200,000 to 300,000 clones, around 92% seen once. The sequencing input was PBMCs or T cells enriched from blood (not recorded which). The receptors stem from a woman aged 30 to 39 with acute COVID-19.

The chain is built from TRBV7-9 and TRBJ1-6; D is undetermined. With 3 bases removed from V and 14 bases from J, the gap between germline ends came to 11 bases. Germline V gene sequence: CDR1 SEHNR, CDR2 FQNEAQ (reference sequence). The CDR3 totals 12 residues. The CDR3 coding sequence is TGTGCCAGCAGCTTTTTGGGCGTCACCCTCCACTTT. It specifies CASSFLGVTLHF.

The V gene is TRBV6-5, the J gene TRBJ2-1; 9 bases are a match to TRBD1. The germline gives CDR1 MNHEY, CDR2 SVGAGI. CDR3 length equals 12 residues. Trimming took 4 bases from V and 10 from J; bases not matched to a gene: 2. This CDR3 is CASSWTGDEQFF. For the CDR3, the DNA is TGTGCCAGCAGTTGGACAGGGGACGAGCAGTTCTTC.

The chain employs TRBV6-4 and TRBJ1-1; D might be TRBD1 (6 bases). CDR3 length equals 13 residues. CDR1 is MRHNA, CDR2 SNTAGT, per germline. V lost 6 bases, J lost 1 base, and 9 bases lay in between. The chain's CDR3 is CASRGHQNTEAFF. Here the CDR3 DNA reads TGTGCCAGCAGGGGACATCAGAACACTGAAGCTTTCTTT.

V usage is TRBV12-5 and J usage is TRBJ2-1, with D tentatively TRBD1 (5 bases). The CDR3 length is 15 residues. Germline V lookup: CDR1 LGHNT, CDR2 FRNRAP. Trimming took 1 base from V and 3 from J, leaving 10 bases between them. CDR3 amino acids: CASGLDRMDYNEQFF. Here the CDR3 DNA reads TGTGCTAGTGGTTTGGACAGGATGGACTACAATGAGCAGTTCTTC.

This chain connects TRBV4-3 to TRBJ1-1; D not resolved. Germline V gene sequence: CDR1 LGHNA, CDR2 YSLEER. V was shortened by 8 bases and J by 7 bases, with 20 bases between the two germline ends. The CDR3 has 14 residues. The CDR3 is CASRTDIGVYEAFF. The CDR3 DNA is TGCGCCAGCCGGACTGATATCGGGGTATATGAAGCTTTCTTT.

The CDR3 region has the DNA TGCGCCAGCAGTGAAGGGGGGGCCCTCACAGATACGCAGTATTTT. Residues: CASSEGGALTDTQYF. This chain uses TRBV10-2 with TRBJ2-3, with D perhaps TRBD2 (7 bases). Trimming left V 3 bases short and J 2 bases short, with 12 bases between. The CDR3 totals 15 residues. Germline CDR1 WSHSY, CDR2 SAAADI.

The chain employs TRBV2 and TRBJ1-5; 8 nucleotides line up with TRBD1. The CDR3 sequence is 15 residues long. Losses at the gene ends were 6 bases for V and 3 bases for J; bases not matched to a gene: 7. Germline V lookup: CDR1 SNHLY, CDR2 FYNNEI. The CDR3 DNA follows: TGTGCCAGCAGGCTAGACAGGGGTTCCAATCAGCCCCAGCATTTT. This codes for CASRLDRGSNQPQHF.

The V and J genes are TRBV9 and TRBJ1-2; D ambiguous. Germline V lookup: CDR1 SGDLS, CDR2 YYNGEE. Trimming stripped 2 bases from V and 2 bases from J, with 7 bases between. This CDR3 contains 13 residues. In DNA, the CDR3 is TGTGCCAGCAGCGTTCAACAGAACTATGGCTACACCTTC. It codes for CASSVQQNYGYTF.

The chain uses TRBV4-3 and TRBJ2-2; TRBD2 matches 7 bases. Germline CDR1 reads LGHNA; CDR2 reads YSLEER. The V gene end was trimmed by 0 bases and the J gene end by 6 bases; junction bases not matched to a gene: 13. The CDR3 is 18 amino acids. CDR3 sequence: CASSQDRGVGLSAGELFF. The DNA of the CDR3 is TGCGCCAGCAGCCAAGATCGGGGGGTTGGCCTGTCGGCCGGGGAGCTGTTTTTT.

The chain combines TRBV19 with TRBJ2-7; a possible D gene is TRBD1 (6 bases). The CDR3 is 15 residues long. Trimming removed 5 bases at V and 2 bases at J, with 16 bases between. CDR1 is LNHDA and CDR2 is SQIVND in the germline V gene (reference sequence). The CDR3: CASSVQGRGTYEQYF. In nucleotides, the CDR3 is TGTGCCAGTAGTGTGCAGGGAAGGGGGACCTACGAGCAGTACTTC. The full variable domain, its missing parts supplied by reference TRBV19 and TRBJ2-7, is DGGITQSPKYLFRKEGQNVTLSCEQNLNHDAMYWYRQDPGQGLRLIYYSQIVNDFQKGDIAEGYSVSREKKESFPLTVTSAQKNPTAFYLCASSVQGRGTYEQYFGPGTRLTVT.